This T cell receptor beta chain emerged from a study of blood T cell repertoires in COVID-19. Repertoires were generated with immunoSEQ multiplex PCR, while TCRdb's copy carries only in-frame clones and drops some. Of some 50,000 clones listed, around 87% were seen once; the top ten hold about 2%. This CDR3 is 15 amino acids long. V shed 0 bases and J 7 bases; nucleotides not matched to a gene: 6. Per germline, CDR1 MNHEY and CDR2 SVGAGI. This chain joins TRBV6-5 and TRBJ1-2; TRBD1 aligns across 9 bases. This TCR derives from an elderly woman with COVID-19, enrolled during active disease. The sequenced sample was peripheral blood. CDR3 DNA sequence: TGTGCCAGCAGTTACTCACAGGGGGCGGGTTTTGGCTACACCTTC. This sequence encodes CASSYSQGAGFGYTF.